Listed below are T cell receptor beta chains from one sample, sequenced in a study of blood T cell repertoires in COVID-19. TCRdb keeps only in-frame clones here, not all; method: immunoSEQ multiplex PCR. The table records about 370,000 clones, roughly 86% of them present only once. Material for sequencing was PBMCs or T cells enriched from blood (not recorded which). All receptors derive from a woman aged 25 to 45 who had recovered from COVID-19. The CDR3 runs from the conserved cysteine through the conserved F or W. Fields, in order: V gene, J gene, D gene, clone size, CDR3 protein, CDR3 DNA. A D gene is named only where the DNA matches it firmly. Clone sizes are given selectively: once, few, many, or a class where the clone is expanded.

V: TRBV6-1
J: TRBJ1-1
D: NA
size: NA
CDR3: CASSELGGSEAFF
DNA: TGTGCCAGCAGTGAATTGGGGGGGTCTGAAGCTTTCTTT

V: TRBV7-2
J: TRBJ1-5
D: TRBD1
size: NA
CDR3: CASRPTGGSKPQHF
DNA: TGTGCCAGCAGACCCACAGGGGGGAGCAAGCCCCAGCATTTT

V: TRBV11-2
J: TRBJ1-6
D: NA
size: few
CDR3: CASSLARGNNSPLHF
DNA: TGTGCCAGCAGCTTAGCTCGGGGGAATAATTCACCCCTCCACTTT

V: TRBV15
J: TRBJ1-5
D: NA
size: NA
CDR3: CATSRGQNNQPQHF
DNA: TGTGCCACCAGCAGAGGACAGAACAATCAGCCCCAGCATTTT

V: TRBV27
J: TRBJ1-5
D: NA
size: NA
CDR3: CASLKKGTTTLRSNQPQHF
DNA: TGTGCCAGCCTGAAAAAGGGGACTACGACTCTTCGGAGCAATCAGCCCCAGCATTTT

V: TRBV2
J: TRBJ2-2
D: NA
size: NA
CDR3: CASTKNTGELFF
DNA: TGTGCCAGCACAAAGAACACCGGGGAGCTGTTTTTT

V: TRBV7-2
J: TRBJ2-7
D: TRBD1
size: NA
CDR3: CASSRDRVETYEQYF
DNA: TGTGCCAGCAGCCGGGACAGGGTAGAGACCTACGAGCAGTACTTC

V: TRBV28
J: TRBJ1-1
D: TRBD1
size: NA
CDR3: CASRIAGGAPTEAFF
DNA: TGTGCCAGCAGAATTGCAGGGGGCGCTCCCACTGAAGCTTTCTTT

V: TRBV7-2
J: TRBJ2-1
D: NA
size: NA
CDR3: CASRTRGQNEQFF
DNA: TGTGCCAGCAGGACCCGCGGGCAGAATGAGCAGTTCTTC

V: TRBV14
J: TRBJ1-6
D: NA
size: NA
CDR3: CASSPIGGYNSPLHF
DNA: TGTGCCAGCAGCCCCATCGGGGGGTATAATTCACCCCTCCACTTT

V: TRBV6-2/TRBV6-3
J: TRBJ1-2
D: NA
size: NA
CDR3: CASSHLREEGYTF
DNA: TGTGCCAGCAGCCACCTGAGGGAAGAGGGCTACACCTTC

V: TRBV19
J: TRBJ1-1
D: NA
size: NA
CDR3: CASQTGDWIEAFF
DNA: TGTGCCAGCCAGACAGGAGATTGGATTGAAGCTTTCTTT

V: TRBV5-1
J: TRBJ2-1
D: TRBD2
size: NA
CDR3: CASSLAGLAGGNEQFF
DNA: TGCGCCAGCAGCTTGGCTGGACTAGCGGGAGGGAATGAGCAGTTCTTC

V: TRBV25-1
J: TRBJ2-7
D: NA
size: NA
CDR3: CASSEYGGRTYEQYF
DNA: TGTGCCAGCAGTGAATACGGAGGACGGACCTACGAGCAGTACTTC

V: TRBV10-3
J: TRBJ2-7
D: TRBD1
size: NA
CDR3: CAISGKNRGHEQYF
DNA: TGTGCCATCAGTGGAAAGAACAGGGGTCACGAGCAGTACTTC

V: TRBV19
J: TRBJ2-3
D: TRBD1
size: NA
CDR3: CASSNQGEADTQYF
DNA: TGTGCCAGTAGTAATCAGGGGGAAGCAGATACGCAGTATTTT

V: TRBV5-1
J: TRBJ1-2
D: TRBD1
size: NA
CDR3: CASSKLDRERGYTF
DNA: TGCGCCAGCAGCAAACTAGACAGGGAGCGTGGCTACACCTTC

V: TRBV19
J: TRBJ2-1
D: NA
size: NA
CDR3: CASSPLGAIYNEQFF
DNA: TGTGCCAGTAGTCCCCTGGGGGCGATCTACAATGAGCAGTTCTTC

V: TRBV4-1
J: TRBJ1-5
D: NA
size: NA
CDR3: CASSPSPYGGGQPQHF
DNA: TGCGCCAGCAGCCCGAGCCCCTACGGGGGAGGTCAGCCCCAGCATTTT

V: TRBV10-3
J: TRBJ1-4
D: TRBD1
size: NA
CDR3: CAISDVGQGYEKLFF
DNA: TGTGCCATCAGTGATGTGGGACAGGGATACGAAAAACTGTTTTTT

V: TRBV30
J: TRBJ2-7
D: TRBD1
size: NA
CDR3: CAWSHGTGGYEQYF
DNA: TGTGCCTGGAGCCATGGGACAGGGGGCTACGAGCAGTACTTC

V: TRBV7-6
J: TRBJ2-2
D: NA
size: NA
CDR3: CASSSRTSGELFF
DNA: TGTGCCAGCAGCTCCCGGACATCCGGGGAGCTGTTTTTT

V: TRBV5-6
J: TRBJ1-1
D: NA
size: NA
CDR3: CASSFVDTMNTEAFF
DNA: TGTGCCAGCAGCTTCGTCGACACCATGAACACTGAAGCTTTCTTT

V: TRBV10-3
J: TRBJ2-7
D: NA
size: NA
CDR3: CAISESGTQTYEQYF
DNA: TGTGCCATCAGTGAGAGCGGGACACAAACCTACGAGCAGTACTTC

V: TRBV27
J: TRBJ1-1
D: NA
size: NA
CDR3: CASSLGSQGSTEAFF
DNA: TGTGCCAGCAGTTTAGGTTCTCAGGGTTCGACTGAAGCTTTCTTT

V: TRBV3-1/TRBV3-2
J: TRBJ2-2
D: TRBD2
size: NA
CDR3: CASSLASGSGSGELFF
DNA: TGTGCCAGCAGCCTAGCTAGCGGGAGCGGGTCCGGGGAGCTGTTTTTT

V: TRBV6-5
J: TRBJ2-7
D: TRBD1
size: NA
CDR3: CASRPGAGGFYEQYF
DNA: TGTGCCAGCAGACCCGGGGCAGGGGGTTTCTACGAGCAGTACTTC

V: TRBV5-1
J: TRBJ1-6
D: TRBD1
size: NA
CDR3: CASSLEGQGSPLHF
DNA: TGCGCCAGCAGCTTGGAGGGACAGGGTTCACCCCTCCACTTT

V: TRBV20-1
J: TRBJ1-3
D: NA
size: NA
CDR3: CSASIPSGNTIYF
DNA: TGCAGTGCTAGTATCCCTTCTGGAAACACCATATATTTT

V: TRBV25-1
J: TRBJ1-4
D: NA
size: NA
CDR3: CASSPSYEKLFF
DNA: TGTGCCAGCAGTCCGAGCTATGAAAAACTGTTTTTT

V: TRBV5-1
J: TRBJ1-3
D: NA
size: NA
CDR3: CASSSGDTIYF
DNA: TGCGCCAGCAGCTCAGGGGACACCATATATTTT

V: TRBV15
J: TRBJ1-1
D: NA
size: few
CDR3: CATSTNTENTEAFF
DNA: TGTGCCACCAGCACAAATACAGAGAACACTGAAGCTTTCTTT

V: TRBV5-4
J: TRBJ1-4
D: NA
size: NA
CDR3: CASSWQDGKLFF
DNA: TGTGCCAGCAGCTGGCAAGACGGGAAACTGTTTTTT

V: TRBV4-1
J: TRBJ1-5
D: NA
size: NA
CDR3: CASSQAGTKSPQHF
DNA: TGCGCCAGCAGCCAAGCAGGTACCAAATCGCCCCAGCATTTT

V: TRBV30
J: TRBJ2-7
D: NA
size: NA
CDR3: CAWSLADYEQYF
DNA: TGTGCCTGGAGTTTGGCAGACTACGAGCAGTACTTC

V: TRBV15
J: TRBJ1-4
D: NA
size: NA
CDR3: CATSRVVGISNEKLFF
DNA: TGTGCCACCAGCAGAGTCGTCGGGATATCCAATGAAAAACTGTTTTTT

V: TRBV30
J: TRBJ2-3
D: TRBD2
size: NA
CDR3: CAWAPPQAGGFDTQYF
DNA: TGTGCCTGGGCCCCGCCGCAAGCGGGGGGGTTCGATACGCAGTATTTT

V: TRBV7-2
J: TRBJ1-5
D: NA
size: NA
CDR3: CASSLPNGWARGLYQPQHF
DNA: TGTGCCAGCAGCTTACCCAACGGTTGGGCAAGAGGGCTCTATCAGCCCCAGCATTTT

V: TRBV7-2
J: TRBJ1-3
D: NA
size: NA
CDR3: CASSLSRGGNTIYF
DNA: TGTGCCAGCAGCTTATCCAGGGGTGGAAACACCATATATTTT

V: TRBV5-4
J: TRBJ1-2
D: TRBD1
size: NA
CDR3: CASSLDRGNYGYTF
DNA: TGTGCCAGCAGCCTGGACAGGGGAAACTATGGCTACACCTTC

V: TRBV4-2
J: TRBJ2-7
D: NA
size: NA
CDR3: CASSQDRGNYYEQYF
DNA: TGTGCCAGCAGCCAAGATCGCGGCAATTACTACGAGCAGTACTTC